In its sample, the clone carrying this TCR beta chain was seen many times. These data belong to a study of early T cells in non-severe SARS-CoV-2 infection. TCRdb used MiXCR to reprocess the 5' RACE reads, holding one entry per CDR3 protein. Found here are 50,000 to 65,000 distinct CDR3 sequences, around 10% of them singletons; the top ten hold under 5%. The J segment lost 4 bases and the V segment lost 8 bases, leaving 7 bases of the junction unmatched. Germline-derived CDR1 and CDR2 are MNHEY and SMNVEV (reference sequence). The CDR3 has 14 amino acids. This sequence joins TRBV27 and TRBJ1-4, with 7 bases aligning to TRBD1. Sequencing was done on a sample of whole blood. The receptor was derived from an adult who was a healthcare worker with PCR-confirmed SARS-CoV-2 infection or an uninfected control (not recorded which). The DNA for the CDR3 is TGTGCCAGCCGACGACAGGGTGGTAATGAAAAACTGTTTTTT. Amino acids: CASRRQGGNEKLFF.